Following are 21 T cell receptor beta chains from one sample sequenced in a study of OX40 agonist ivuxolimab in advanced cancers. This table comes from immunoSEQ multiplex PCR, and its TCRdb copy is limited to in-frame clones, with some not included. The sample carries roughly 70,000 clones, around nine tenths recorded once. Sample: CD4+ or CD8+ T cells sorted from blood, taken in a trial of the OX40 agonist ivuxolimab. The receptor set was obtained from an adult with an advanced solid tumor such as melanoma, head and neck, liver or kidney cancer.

The CDR3 DNA reads TGTGCCAGCAGTGAAGGGACGGATTACTACGAGCAGTACTTC. This sequence encodes CASSEGTDYYEQYF. The chain combines TRBV2 with TRBJ2-7, with no clear D. Trimming stripped 1 base from V and 3 bases from J, with 10 bases between. Per the germline V gene, CDR1 is SNHLY and CDR2 is FYNNEI. This CDR3 has 14 amino acids.

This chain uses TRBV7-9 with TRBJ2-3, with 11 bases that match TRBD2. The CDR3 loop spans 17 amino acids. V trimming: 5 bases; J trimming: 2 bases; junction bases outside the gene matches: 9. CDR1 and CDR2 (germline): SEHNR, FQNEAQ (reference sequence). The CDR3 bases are TGTGCCAGCAGCCCCGGACTAGCGGGCCCTTCCACAGATACGCAGTATTTT. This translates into CASSPGLAGPSTDTQYF.

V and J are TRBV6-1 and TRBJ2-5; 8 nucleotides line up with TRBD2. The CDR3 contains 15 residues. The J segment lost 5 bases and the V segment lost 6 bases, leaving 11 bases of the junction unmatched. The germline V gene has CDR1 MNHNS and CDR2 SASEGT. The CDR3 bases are TGTGCCAGCAGCCCCTCTTTAGCGGGAAGGGAGACCCAGTACTTC. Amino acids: CASSPSLAGRETQYF.

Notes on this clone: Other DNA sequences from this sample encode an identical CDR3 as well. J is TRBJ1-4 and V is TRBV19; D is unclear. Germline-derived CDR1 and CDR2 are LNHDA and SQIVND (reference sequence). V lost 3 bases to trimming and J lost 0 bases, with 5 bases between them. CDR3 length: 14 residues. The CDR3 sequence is CASSIQATNEKLFF. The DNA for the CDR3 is TGTGCCAGTAGTATTCAGGCAACTAATGAAAAACTGTTTTTT.

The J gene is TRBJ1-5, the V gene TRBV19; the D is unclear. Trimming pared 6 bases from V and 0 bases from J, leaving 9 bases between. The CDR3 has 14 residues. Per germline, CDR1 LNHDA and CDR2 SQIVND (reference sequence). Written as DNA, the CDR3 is TGTGCCAGTAGCATGACAAATAGCAATCAGCCCCAGCATTTT. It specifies CASSMTNSNQPQHF. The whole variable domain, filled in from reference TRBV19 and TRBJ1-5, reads DGGITQSPKYLFRKEGQNVTLSCEQNLNHDAMYWYRQDPGQGLRLIYYSQIVNDFQKGDIAEGYSVSREKKESFPLTVTSAQKNPTAFYLCASSMTNSNQPQHFGDGTRLSIL.

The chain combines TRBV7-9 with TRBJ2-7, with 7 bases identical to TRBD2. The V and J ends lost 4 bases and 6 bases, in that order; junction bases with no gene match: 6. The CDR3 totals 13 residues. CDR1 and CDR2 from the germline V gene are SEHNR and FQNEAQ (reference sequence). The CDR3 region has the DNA TGTGCCAGCAGCTCGGCGGGGGTAGGCGAGCAGTACTTC. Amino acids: CASSSAGVGEQYF. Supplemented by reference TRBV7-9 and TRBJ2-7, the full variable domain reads DTGVSQNPRHKITKRGQNVTFRCDPISEHNRLYWYRQTLGQGPEFLTYFQNEAQLEKSRLLSDRFSAERPKGSFSTLEIQRTEQGDSAMYLCASSSAGVGEQYFGPGTRLTVT.

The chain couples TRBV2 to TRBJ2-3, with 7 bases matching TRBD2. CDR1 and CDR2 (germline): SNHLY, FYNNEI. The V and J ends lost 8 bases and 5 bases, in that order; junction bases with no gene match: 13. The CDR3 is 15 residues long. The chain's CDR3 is CASDTGAGARDTQYF. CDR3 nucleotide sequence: TGTGCCAGCGACACTGGGGCGGGAGCTAGAGATACGCAGTATTTT.

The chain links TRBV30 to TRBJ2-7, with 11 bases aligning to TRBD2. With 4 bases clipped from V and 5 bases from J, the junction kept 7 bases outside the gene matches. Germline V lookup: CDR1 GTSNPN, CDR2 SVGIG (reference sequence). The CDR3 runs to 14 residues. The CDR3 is CAWTQLAGADEQYF. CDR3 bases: TGTGCCTGGACCCAACTAGCGGGGGCCGACGAGCAGTACTTC.

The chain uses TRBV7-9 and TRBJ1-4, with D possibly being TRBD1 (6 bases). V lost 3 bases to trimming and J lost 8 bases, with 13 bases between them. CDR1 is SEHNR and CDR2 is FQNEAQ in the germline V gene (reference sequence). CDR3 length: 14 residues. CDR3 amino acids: CASSLTQGSEKLFF. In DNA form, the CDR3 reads TGTGCCAGCAGCTTGACCCAGGGGAGCGAAAAACTGTTTTTT.

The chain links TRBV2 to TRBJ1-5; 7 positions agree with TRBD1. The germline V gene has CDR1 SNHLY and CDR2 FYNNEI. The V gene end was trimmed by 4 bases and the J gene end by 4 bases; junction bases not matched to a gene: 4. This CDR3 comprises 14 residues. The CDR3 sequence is CASSGQGGNQPQHF. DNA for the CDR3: TGTGCCAGCAGTGGACAGGGCGGGAATCAGCCCCAGCATTTT.

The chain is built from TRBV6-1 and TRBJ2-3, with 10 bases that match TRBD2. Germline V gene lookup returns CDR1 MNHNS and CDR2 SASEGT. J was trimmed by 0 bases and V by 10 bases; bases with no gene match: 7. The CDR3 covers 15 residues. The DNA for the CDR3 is TGTGCCACTCACGGACTAGCGGAAAGCACAGATACGCAGTATTTT. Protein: CATHGLAESTDTQYF.

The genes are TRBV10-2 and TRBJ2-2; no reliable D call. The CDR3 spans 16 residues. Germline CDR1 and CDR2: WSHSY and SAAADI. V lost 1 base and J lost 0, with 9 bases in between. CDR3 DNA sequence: TGCGCCAGCAGTGAGTACTGGACGGCGAACACCGGGGAGCTGTTTTTT. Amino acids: CASSEYWTANTGELFF.

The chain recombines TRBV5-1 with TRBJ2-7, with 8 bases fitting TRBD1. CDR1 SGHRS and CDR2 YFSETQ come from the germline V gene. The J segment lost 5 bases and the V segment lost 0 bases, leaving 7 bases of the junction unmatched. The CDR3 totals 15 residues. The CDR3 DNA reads TGCGCCAGCAGCTTGGCAGGGGGCTCTTTCGACGAGCAGTACTTC. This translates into CASSLAGGSFDEQYF. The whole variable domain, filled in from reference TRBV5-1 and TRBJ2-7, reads KAGVTQTPRYLIKTRGQQVTLSCSPISGHRSVSWYQQTPGQGLQFLFEYFSETQRNKGNFPGRFSGRQFSNSRSEMNVSTLELGDSALYLCASSLAGGSFDEQYFGPGTRLTVT.

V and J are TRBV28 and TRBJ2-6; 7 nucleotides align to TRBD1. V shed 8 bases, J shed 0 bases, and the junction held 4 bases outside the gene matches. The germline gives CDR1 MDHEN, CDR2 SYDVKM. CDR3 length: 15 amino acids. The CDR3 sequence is CASGQEPSGANVLTF. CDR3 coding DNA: TGTGCCAGCGGACAGGAGCCCTCTGGGGCCAACGTCCTGACTTTC.

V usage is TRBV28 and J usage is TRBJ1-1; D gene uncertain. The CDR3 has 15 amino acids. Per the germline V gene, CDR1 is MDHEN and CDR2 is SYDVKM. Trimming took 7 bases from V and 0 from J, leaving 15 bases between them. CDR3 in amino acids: CASTNPVRLNTEAFF. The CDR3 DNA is TGTGCCAGCACCAACCCGGTTAGGTTGAACACTGAAGCTTTCTTT.

The CDR3 coding sequence is TGCGCCAGCAGCTTGGATAGCACAGTCGTAGACGCTGAAGCTTTCTTT. This sequence encodes CASSLDSTVVDAEAFF. The chain couples TRBV5-1 to TRBJ1-1; D uncertain. With 0 bases removed from V and 6 bases from J, the gap between germline ends came to 18 bases. This CDR3 has 16 residues. Germline CDR1 is SGHRS and CDR2 is YFSETQ.

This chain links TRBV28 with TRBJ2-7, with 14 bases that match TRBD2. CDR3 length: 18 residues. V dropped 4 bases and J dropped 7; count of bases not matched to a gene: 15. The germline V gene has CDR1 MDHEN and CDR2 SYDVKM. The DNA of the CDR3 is TGTGCCAGCAGTTATGCATCCTGGGGACTAGCGGGAGTCCGGGAGCAGTACTTC. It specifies CASSYASWGLAGVREQYF. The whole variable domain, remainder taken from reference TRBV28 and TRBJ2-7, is DVKVTQSSRYLVKRTGEKVFLECVQDMDHENMFWYRQDPGLGLRLIYFSYDVKMKEKGDIPEGYSVSREKKERFSLILESASTNQTSMYLCASSYASWGLAGVREQYFGPGTRLTVT.

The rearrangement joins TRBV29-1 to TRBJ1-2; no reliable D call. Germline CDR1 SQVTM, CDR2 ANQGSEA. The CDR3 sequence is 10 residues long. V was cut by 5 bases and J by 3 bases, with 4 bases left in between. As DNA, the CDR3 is TGCAGCGTTCTCGACTATGGCTACACCTTC. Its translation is CSVLDYGYTF.

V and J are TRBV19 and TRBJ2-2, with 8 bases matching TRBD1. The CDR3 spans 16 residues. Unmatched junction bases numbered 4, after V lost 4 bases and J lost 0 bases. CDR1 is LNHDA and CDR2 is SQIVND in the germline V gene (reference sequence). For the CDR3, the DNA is TGTGCCAGTAGTAAAAGGACAGGGCCGAACACCGGGGAGCTGTTTTTT. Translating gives CASSKRTGPNTGELFF.

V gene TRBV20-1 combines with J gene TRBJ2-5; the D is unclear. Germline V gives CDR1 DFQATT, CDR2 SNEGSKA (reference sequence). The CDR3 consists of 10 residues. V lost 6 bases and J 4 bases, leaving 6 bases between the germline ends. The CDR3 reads CSAERETQYF. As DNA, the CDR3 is TGCAGTGCAGAAAGAGAGACCCAGTACTTC.

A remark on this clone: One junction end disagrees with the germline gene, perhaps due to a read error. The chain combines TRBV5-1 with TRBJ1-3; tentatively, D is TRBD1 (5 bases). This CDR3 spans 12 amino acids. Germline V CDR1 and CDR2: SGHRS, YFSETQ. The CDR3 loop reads CASSRDGTTIYF. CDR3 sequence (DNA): TGCGCCAGCAGTCGGGACGGAACCACCATATATTTT.